Each of the 3 T cell receptor beta chains below was sequenced from the same sample in a study of breast tumors, draining lymph nodes, adjacent tissues. TCRdb reprocessed the multiplex PCR reads with MiXCR, giving one entry per CDR3 protein. Of 200,000 to 300,000 distinct CDR3 sequences listed, over 25% are singletons. The lymph nodes were axillary draining lymph nodes from breast cancer patients. Material: axillary lymph node tissue. These receptors were obtained from a female donor with breast cancer. Some clones in this sample may be carry-over from other donors' samples.

This clonotype was seen many times. The rearrangement links TRBV6-5 to TRBJ1-2; D gene unclear. Germline CDR1 is MNHEY and CDR2 is SVGAGI. V was cut by 0 bases and J by 3 bases, with 8 bases left in between. The CDR3 sequence is 14 residues long. Here the CDR3 reads CASSYSGSDYGYTF. CDR3 nucleotide sequence: TGTGCCAGCAGTTACTCAGGCAGTGACTATGGCTACACCTTC.

This clonotype appeared many times. V and J are TRBV29-1 and TRBJ2-1, with D perhaps being TRBD1 or TRBD2 (6 bases each). The ends were cut back, 0 bases at V and 7 bases at J, with 10 bases in the middle. This CDR3 is 13 amino acids long. Germline CDR1 and CDR2: SQVTM and ANQGSEA. CDR3 residues: CSVEDGGGNEQFF. The CDR3 DNA is TGCAGCGTTGAAGACGGAGGGGGAAATGAGCAGTTCTTC.

This clonotype has more than one count but fewer than ten. The chain carries TRBV30 and TRBJ2-7; D call uncertain. CDR1 GTSNPN and CDR2 SVGIG come from the germline V gene (reference sequence). The ends were cut back, 5 bases at V and 3 bases at J, with 11 bases in the middle. This CDR3 is 12 amino acids long. The chain's CDR3 is CAWGLNIYEQYF. DNA for the CDR3: TGTGCCTGGGGGCTAAATATCTACGAGCAGTACTTC.